These 26 T cell receptor beta chains came from one sample sequenced in a study of blood T cell repertoires in COVID-19. Clones were sequenced by immunoSEQ multiplex PCR, and TCRdb holds only the in-frame ones, with some missing. This table holds 200,000 to 250,000 clones, less than 90% found once. Sequencing used PBMCs or T cells enriched from blood (not recorded which). The receptors originated from a woman in her 50s in a cohort exposed to, infected with or recovered from COVID-19 (not recorded which).

The chain recombines TRBV10-3 with TRBJ2-7; TRBD2 matches at 11 bases. This CDR3 has 13 residues. Germline V CDR1 and CDR2: ENHRY, SYGVKD. V lost 11 bases, J lost 6 bases, and 9 bases stayed unmatched. The CDR3 DNA is TGTGCCGTCGGGACTAGCGGCTTAGCCGAGCAGTACTTC. This codes for CAVGTSGLAEQYF.

The chain carries TRBV28 and TRBJ1-5; 7 nucleotides agree with TRBD1. The CDR3 is 15 residues long. Per the germline V gene, CDR1 is MDHEN and CDR2 is SYDVKM. The junction had 7 bases not matched to a gene; V was cut back by 6 bases and J by 2 bases. In nucleotides, the CDR3 is TGTGCCAGCAGCCTGAGACAGGGTGGCAATCAGCCCCAGCATTTT. Its protein product is CASSLRQGGNQPQHF.

The chain has TRBV5-4 and TRBJ2-2; TRBD2 matches at 11 bases. The J segment lost 2 bases and the V segment lost 5 bases, leaving 5 bases of the junction unmatched. Per germline, CDR1 SGHNT and CDR2 YYREEE (reference sequence). CDR3 size: 16 residues. The CDR3 loop is CASSPRLAGNTGELFF. The CDR3 DNA is TGTGCCAGCAGTCCTCGACTAGCGGGAAACACCGGGGAGCTGTTTTTT.

The V and J genes are TRBV6-6 and TRBJ2-3, with TRBD2 matching 13 bases. The germline V gene has CDR1 MNHNY and CDR2 SVGAGI (reference sequence). This CDR3 spans 15 amino acids. J gave up 6 bases and V 6 bases, and 6 bases lay outside the gene matches. The CDR3: CASSDWTSGGDTQYF. The CDR3 DNA is TGTGCCAGCAGCGATTGGACTAGCGGGGGTGATACGCAGTATTTT.

This clone was seen a few times. The V and J genes are TRBV29-1 and TRBJ1-3; no firm D call. CDR1 and CDR2 from the germline V gene are SQVTM and ANQGSEA. Deletions cut 6 bases from V and 4 bases from J, with 7 bases between. The CDR3 extends over 11 amino acids. CDR3 region: CSVRGGNTIYF. The CDR3 nucleotides are TGCAGCGTGCGGGGAGGAAACACCATATATTTT.

The J gene is TRBJ2-2, the V gene TRBV9; no reliable D call. Trimming cost V 0 bases and J 4 bases, with 13 bases left between them. The CDR3 length is 16 residues. The germline V gene has CDR1 SGDLS and CDR2 YYNGEE. The CDR3 sequence is CASSVDQVILTGELFF. CDR3 bases: TGTGCCAGCAGCGTAGACCAGGTCATTCTCACCGGGGAGCTGTTTTTT.

This chain joins TRBV6-5 and TRBJ2-3; TRBD2 is a possible D gene (6 bases). The V and J ends lost 5 bases and 6 bases respectively, with 15 bases between them. This CDR3 is built from 14 residues. CDR1 is MNHEY, CDR2 SVGAGI, per germline. CDR3 sequence: CASSRGLSGDTQYF. The CDR3 coding sequence is TGTGCCAGCAGTCGCGGACTATCCGGGGATACGCAGTATTTT.

V usage is TRBV9 and J usage is TRBJ1-2; maybe TRBD1 (5 bases). In germline, CDR1 is SGDLS, CDR2 YYNGEE. The V end was cut by 3 bases, the J end by 7 bases, with 10 bases between. This CDR3 has 12 residues. This chain's CDR3 is CASSGRGFGYTF. The CDR3 bases are TGTGCCAGCAGCGGGCGGGGGTTTGGCTACACCTTC.

The J gene is TRBJ2-7, the V gene TRBV29-1; D is possibly TRBD2 (6 bases). The CDR3 is made up of 16 amino acids. The ends were cut back, 4 bases at V and 9 bases at J, with 28 bases in the middle. The germline CDR1 and CDR2 sequences are SQVTM and ANQGSEA. As DNA, the CDR3 is TGCAGCGTTGTTGGGTCGGTGGGTCTTCCGGCGGGGTTGCAGTACTTC. It specifies CSVVGSVGLPAGLQYF.

The chain has TRBV11-2 and TRBJ2-5; the match to TRBD2 covers 9 bases. Germline assignment: CDR1 SGHAT and CDR2 FQNNGV. The junction had 6 bases not matched to a gene; V was cut back by 3 bases and J by 1 base. This CDR3 comprises 16 residues. The DNA for the CDR3 is TGTGCCAGCAGCTTGTTGAGTAGCGGGGGCCAAGAGACCCAGTACTTC. It specifies CASSLLSSGGQETQYF.

The V gene is TRBV9, the J gene TRBJ2-1, with a weak D call TRBD1 (6 bases). Deletions cut 4 bases from V and 2 bases from J, with 16 bases between. The germline gives CDR1 SGDLS, CDR2 YYNGEE. This CDR3 spans 16 amino acids. The CDR3 nucleotides read TGTGCCAGCAGCTCAGAGGGCAGGGGACCCTACAATGAGCAGTTCTTC. Protein sequence: CASSSEGRGPYNEQFF.

The J gene is TRBJ1-5, the V gene TRBV7-2; D uncertain. This CDR3 has 13 amino acids. CDR1 is SGHTA, CDR2 FQGNSA, per germline. V shed 2 bases and J shed 5 bases, with 7 bases lying between them. CDR3 sequence: CASSLMEDQPQHF. CDR3 nucleotide sequence: TGTGCCAGCAGCTTAATGGAGGATCAGCCCCAGCATTTT.

This chain joins TRBV15 and TRBJ1-4, with D possibly matching TRBD1 (6 bases). Trimming removed 0 bases from V and 0 bases from J, with 8 bases in between. Per germline, CDR1 LNHNV and CDR2 YYDKDF (reference sequence). The CDR3 runs to 16 residues. CDR3 residues: CATSRDRGATNEKLFF. CDR3 DNA: TGTGCCACCAGCAGAGACAGGGGAGCAACTAATGAAAAACTGTTTTTT.

The chain recombines TRBV2 with TRBJ2-7; 9 bases fit TRBD1. This CDR3 contains 13 residues. V shed 8 bases, J shed 3 bases, and the junction held 5 bases outside the gene matches. Germline CDR1 is SNHLY and CDR2 is FYNNEI. Here the CDR3 reads CASCRDRVYEQYF. The CDR3 DNA sequence: TGTGCCAGCTGCCGGGACAGGGTCTACGAGCAGTACTTC.

V gene TRBV29-1 combines with J gene TRBJ2-5; TRBD1 aligns across 8 bases. The V and J ends lost 7 bases and 4 bases, in that order; junction bases with no gene match: 5. CDR1 is SQVTM, CDR2 ANQGSEA, per germline. The CDR3 spans 12 residues. CDR3 in DNA: TGCAGCGCCAATACAGGGGGAGAGACCCAGTACTTC. As protein: CSANTGGETQYF. Complete variable domain (other parts from reference TRBV29-1 and TRBJ2-5): SAVISQKPSRDICQRGTSLTIQCQVDSQVTMMFWYRQQPGQSLTLIATANQGSEATYESGFVIDKFPISRPNLTFSTLTVSNMSPEDSSIYLCSANTGGETQYFGPGTRLLVL.

J is TRBJ2-1 and V is TRBV7-6; TRBD2 aligns across 8 bases. The CDR3 sequence is 17 residues long. With 5 bases clipped from V and 0 bases from J, the junction kept 9 bases outside the gene matches. From germline, CDR1 is SGHVS and CDR2 FNYEAQ. The CDR3 region is CASSRGGGGSSYNEQFF. The CDR3 region has the DNA TGTGCCAGCAGCCGGGGGGGAGGCGGTAGCTCCTACAATGAGCAGTTCTTC.

The rearrangement uses TRBV4-3 and TRBJ1-2; TRBD1 is a possible D gene (5 bases). Deletions cut 4 bases from V and 1 base from J, with 10 bases between. In germline, CDR1 is LGHNA, CDR2 YSLEER. The CDR3 spans 14 residues. The CDR3 loop reads CASSPDSFNYGYTF. CDR3 coding DNA: TGCGCCAGCAGCCCTGACAGCTTTAACTATGGCTACACCTTC.

This chain uses TRBV19 with TRBJ1-5; the D is unclear. Germline CDR1 is LNHDA and CDR2 is SQIVND (reference sequence). Trimming shortened V by 6 bases and J by 8 bases, and 14 bases separated the two germline ends. CDR3 size: 13 residues. The CDR3 region is CASRHTYEEPQHF. The CDR3 nucleotides are TGTGCCAGTAGGCACACATACGAGGAGCCCCAGCATTTT.

The chain combines TRBV3-1 (or the pseudogene TRBV3-2) with TRBJ2-6, with a possible D match to TRBD2 (7 bases). Germline CDR1 reads LGHDT; CDR2 reads YNNKEL (reference sequence). V lost 4 bases to trimming and J lost 2 bases, with 15 bases between them. The CDR3 is made up of 17 amino acids. CDR3 protein: CASSPLRGGPGANVLTF. CDR3 DNA: TGTGCCAGCAGCCCTCTAAGGGGGGGGCCTGGGGCCAACGTCCTGACTTTC.

This rearrangement joins TRBV3-1 (or the pseudogene TRBV3-2) to TRBJ1-4, with TRBD1 identical over 7 bases. V shed 2 bases and J 7 bases; nucleotides not matched to a gene: 13. The length of the CDR3 is 17 residues. Germline V gene data show CDR1 as LGHDT and CDR2 as YNNKEL (reference sequence). CDR3 coding DNA: TGTGCCAGCAGCCAATCTAAAAACAGGGGTAAGGGTGAAAAACTGTTTTTT. It encodes CASSQSKNRGKGEKLFF.

About this clone: Lacking the conserved final phenylalanine or tryptophan, this CDR3 likely reflects a read error. The DNA is omitted, as the CDR3 cannot be located on it reliably, and the CDR3 follows TCRdb's listing. The rearrangement joins TRBV6-2 or TRBV6-3 to TRBJ2-7; whether TRBD1, the table's D call, matches the DNA was not checked. A total of 12 residues make up the CDR3, ends included. From germline, CDR1 is MNHEY and CDR2 SVGEGT. The CDR3 reads CASSYSAGTPSY.

This rearrangement joins TRBV6-1 to TRBJ2-7; D remains unclear. Trimming removed 0 bases at V and 0 bases at J, with 15 bases between. The CDR3 is 17 residues long. Germline CDR1 and CDR2: MNHNS and SASEGT. CDR3 sequence: CASSEAFISMSSYEQYF. Here the CDR3 DNA reads TGTGCCAGCAGTGAAGCGTTCATTTCGATGAGCTCCTACGAGCAGTACTTC.

This clone was seen a single time. This rearrangement joins TRBV28 to TRBJ2-5; 11 bases align to TRBD2. CDR3 length: 16 residues. Germline V CDR1 and CDR2: MDHEN, SYDVKM. Germline trimming cut 5 bases from V and 5 bases from J; bases unmatched to any gene: 10. The CDR3 protein is CASSRLAGSSLETQYF. For the CDR3, the DNA is TGTGCCAGCAGTAGACTAGCGGGATCCAGCTTGGAGACCCAGTACTTC. The entire variable domain, with the rest obtained from reference TRBV28 and TRBJ2-5, is as follows: DVKVTQSSRYLVKRTGEKVFLECVQDMDHENMFWYRQDPGLGLRLIYFSYDVKMKEKGDIPEGYSVSREKKERFSLILESASTNQTSMYLCASSRLAGSSLETQYFGPGTRLLVL.

Comment on this clone: Other nucleotide sequences in the sample specify the same CDR3. The gene calls are TRBV10-1 and TRBJ2-1, with 8 positions matching TRBD2. CDR1 is WNHNN and CDR2 is SYGVQD in the germline V gene (reference sequence). V shed 0 bases and J 2 bases; nucleotides not matched to a gene: 6. The CDR3 consists of 17 residues. CDR3 loop: CASSESASGGPYNEQFF. CDR3 bases: TGCGCCAGCAGTGAGTCGGCAAGCGGGGGACCCTACAATGAGCAGTTCTTC.

The rearrangement uses TRBV30 and TRBJ1-1; D gene uncertain. V lost 0 bases and J 1 base, leaving 6 bases between the germline ends. The CDR3 is 13 residues long. Per the germline V gene, CDR1 is GTSNPN and CDR2 is SVGIG (reference sequence). The CDR3 bases are TGTGCCTGGAGTGTAGGCGGGAACACTGAAGCTTTCTTT. It translates to CAWSVGGNTEAFF. Drawing the rest from reference TRBV30 and TRBJ1-1, the complete variable domain is SQTIHQWPATLVQPVGSPLSLECTVEGTSNPNLYWYRQAAGRGLQLLFYSVGIGQISSEVPQNLSASRPQDRQFILSSKKLLLSDSGFYLCAWSVGGNTEAFFGQGTRLTVV.

The gene calls are TRBV4-3 and TRBJ1-1, with 7 bases aligning to TRBD1. CDR1 LGHNA and CDR2 YSLEER come from the germline V gene. V gave up 4 bases and J gave up 3 bases; unmatched junction bases: 14. The CDR3 runs to 17 residues. CDR3 DNA: TGCGCCAGCAGCCCAACGATCCTGACAGGGACGGACACTGAAGCTTTCTTT. Its protein product is CASSPTILTGTDTEAFF.